The source of this T cell receptor beta chain is a study of cytomegalovirus exposure and HLA in healthy donors (dated 2017 in TCRdb). Background for the entire study: A later analysis indicated that the roughly 130 validation repertoires were generated on the platform also employed for the 700 or so repertoires of the first cohort. The study aimed to test whether signatures of past pathogen exposure could be identified by cataloging public T cell receptors. Besides the first cohort of approximately 670 subjects, a separate validation cohort made up of around 120 different subjects was used. To predict cytomegalovirus infection status, the study combined high-throughput TCR immunosequencing, statistical association of individual TCRs with disease status, and machine learning. What the work shows at the level of the full study, not this receptor alone: According to the authors, the approach could potentially be generalized to other disease states and immunological phenotypes. Most TCR sequences were seen in very few donors, while some public TCRs were found in many individuals. The study gave a list of around 170 TCR beta chains associated with cytomegalovirus. All 120 or so repertoires were used to score co-occurrence in the validation cohort in a later analysis, because that analysis had no HLA typing for the cohort. In both the original and validation cohorts, the classifier was reported to diagnose cytomegalovirus status with high specificity and sensitivity. In vitro tests confirmed that a few of the cytomegalovirus-associated TCR beta chains recognize cytomegalovirus antigens. In a later analysis, TCRs clustered in the first cohort were found to also tend to co-occur in the approximately 120 validation repertoires, with approximately 95% of cluster scores above 0.

The CDR3 starts with the cysteine, ends with the phenylalanine, and has 16 residues. Of all the DNA, just the CDR3 is kept, 48 bases in frame from base 1. For CDR1 and CDR2, the germline V gene (reference sequence) lists SGHNT and YYREEE. For this chain, trimming is 3 bases at the V end and 4 bases at the J end, and the number of junction bases without a gene match is 12. The donors belonged to the validation cohort of 90 to 150 subjects, which was separate from the approximately 700-subject first cohort. This clone was detected only once. Its specific antigen is unknown. Base-call qualities are not available, and no considerably larger clone is one nucleotide away. Library method: the immunoSEQ multiplex PCR assay. The authors' pipeline ran thus. A statistical classification framework was built for diagnosing cytomegalovirus status from the catalog of TCR beta chain sequences. The table comes from immuneACCESS by way of TCRdb, which keeps in-frame sequences with V and J called. Part of the clones is missing from these tables; in studies checked, under half for an unresolved V gene and the rest for unknown reasons. Clone size and V and J calls were adopted from that table, with D and trimming inferred from the DNA. The sample table shows 350,000 or so clones, and just over 85% are seen once. In total, the top ten clones hold around 0.84% of the sample.

This TCR came from a woman aged 18 to 35 in good health and CMV-seronegative. The sequenced sample consisted of PBMCs. Recombination joined TRBV5-4 with TRBJ2-7, and 8 junctional nucleotides match TRBD2. This receptor carries the CDR3 CASSSFLAGRLYEQYF. At the DNA level, the sequence is TGTGCCAGCAGCTCCTTTTTAGCGGGACGTCTATACGAGCAGTACTTC.